These 14 T cell receptor beta chains originate from one sample sequenced in a study of cytomegalovirus exposure and HLA in healthy donors (dated by TCRdb to about 2017). Libraries came from the immunoSEQ multiplex PCR assay. For the multiplex PCR, a mixture combining 60 forward primers for TCR Vbeta segments and 13 reverse primers for TCR Jbeta segments was used. Not all clones reach the TCRdb copy of this immuneACCESS table, which keeps in-frame sequences only. Checked studies attribute under half of the gap to unresolved V genes and leave the rest unexplained. This sample lists 200,000 or so clones; under 90% were detected once. Roughly 0.1% of the sample comes from the top ten. Sequences were obtained from PBMCs. The receptor set was obtained from a boy under 10 years old in good health and CMV-seronegative.

CDR3 loop: CASSLASRGINEKLFF. CDR3 DNA: TGTGCCAGCAGCTTAGCTTCACGGGGGATAAATGAAAAACTGTTTTTT. V is TRBV11-3 and J is TRBJ1-4, with a tentative D call TRBD1 (5 bases). Germline CDR1 reads SGHNT; CDR2 reads YENEEA. The CDR3 spans 16 residues. Trimming removed 1 base from V and 5 bases from J, with 14 bases in between.

This clone has only a few counts. A junction end diverges from the germline sequence, so it may reflect a read error. The J gene is TRBJ2-4, the V gene TRBV7-9; D perhaps matches TRBD1 (6 bases). Germline assignment: CDR1 SEHNR and CDR2 FQNEAQ (reference sequence). The CDR3 spans 12 residues. The DNA for the CDR3 is TGTGCCAGCAGCTTAGTAGGGGACACCCCGATCTTC. Translated: CASSLVGDTPIF.

The genes are TRBV4-3 and TRBJ2-5, with TRBD2 matching 8 bases. The junction had 3 bases not matched to a gene; V was cut back by 5 bases and J by 4 bases. Per the germline V gene, CDR1 is LGHNA and CDR2 is YSLEER. The CDR3 is 13 residues long. CDR3 amino acids: CASSARGGETQYF. Written as DNA, the CDR3 is TGCGCCAGCAGCGCTCGGGGGGGAGAGACCCAGTACTTC.

CDR3 DNA sequence: TGTGCCAGTAGGGCGTCCGGGACAGCCCTTGCAACTAATGAAAAACTGTTTTTT. Translating it yields CASRASGTALATNEKLFF. V gene TRBV19 combines with J gene TRBJ1-4, with 7 bases that match TRBD1. J lost 0 bases, V lost 6 bases, and 13 bases had no gene match. Germline V gene data show CDR1 as LNHDA and CDR2 as SQIVND (reference sequence). The CDR3 extends over 18 amino acids.

This chain uses TRBV5-4 with TRBJ2-2; D might be TRBD2 (5 bases). CDR1 is SGHNT and CDR2 is YYREEE in the germline V gene (reference sequence). With 7 bases removed from V and 5 bases from J, the gap between germline ends came to 9 bases. The CDR3 is 12 amino acids. The CDR3 is CASGSATGELFF. CDR3 in DNA: TGTGCCAGCGGTAGCGCGACCGGGGAGCTGTTTTTT.

Written as DNA, the CDR3 is TGTGCCAGCAGCGACGACAGGGGAGATGGCTACACCTTC. Residues: CASSDDRGDGYTF. The chain has TRBV9 and TRBJ1-2; 8 bases are shared with TRBD1. Trimming cost V 3 bases and J 6 bases; bases outside gene matches: 4. The CDR3 is 13 residues long. CDR1 is SGDLS and CDR2 is YYNGEE in the germline V gene. The variable domain in full, with the rest retrieved from reference TRBV9 and TRBJ1-2, is DSGVTQTPKHLITATGQRVTLRCSPRSGDLSVYWYQQSLDQGLQFLIQYYNGEERAKGNILERFSAQQFPDLHSELNLSSLELGDSALYFCASSDDRGDGYTFGSGTRLTVV.

V usage is TRBV4-3 and J usage is TRBJ2-3; possibly TRBD1 for D (5 bases). Trimming left V 4 bases short and J 0 bases short, with 17 bases between. The CDR3 sequence is 17 residues long. Germline V gene sequence: CDR1 LGHNA, CDR2 YSLEER. The chain's CDR3 is CASSPMDIWGSTDTQYF. CDR3 nucleotide sequence: TGCGCCAGCAGCCCAATGGACATCTGGGGAAGCACAGATACGCAGTATTTT.

This rearrangement joins TRBV5-8 to TRBJ1-2; 8 bases are shared with TRBD1. The ends lost 4 bases at V and 6 bases at J; junction bases unmatched: 11. CDR3 size: 15 residues. The germline V gene encodes CDR1 SGHTS and CDR2 YDEGEE. The CDR3 DNA reads TGTGCCAGCAGCCCGTGGACAGGGATGGTGGATGGCTACACCTTC. As protein: CASSPWTGMVDGYTF.

This chain joins TRBV29-1 and TRBJ1-2; TRBD1 matches at 8 bases. The CDR3 is made up of 12 amino acids. V lost 7 bases to trimming and J lost 5 bases; unmatched junction nucleotides: 6. Per germline, CDR1 SQVTM and CDR2 ANQGSEA. CDR3 sequence reads: CSALTGEYGYTF. DNA of the CDR3: TGCAGCGCCCTGACAGGGGAATATGGCTACACCTTC.

The chain joins TRBV28 to TRBJ1-1, with 7 bases aligning to TRBD1. The CDR3 is made up of 14 amino acids. CDR1 is MDHEN, CDR2 SYDVKM, per germline. J lost 5 bases, V lost 6 bases, and 9 bases had no gene match. CDR3 coding DNA: TGTGCCAGCAGGCCTGCAGGGGGGCGTACTGAAGCTTTCTTT. Its protein product is CASRPAGGRTEAFF. The full variable domain, in which reference TRBV28 and TRBJ1-1 provide the parts outside the CDR3, is DVKVTQSSRYLVKRTGEKVFLECVQDMDHENMFWYRQDPGLGLRLIYFSYDVKMKEKGDIPEGYSVSREKKERFSLILESASTNQTSMYLCASRPAGGRTEAFFGQGTRLTVV.

As to this clone: At the DNA level, this CDR3 is encoded by other sequences in the same sample as well. The V gene is TRBV5-4, the J gene TRBJ1-4; a possible D gene is TRBD1 (6 bases). Trimming took off 4 bases at V and 6 bases at J, with 13 bases between the two ends. Germline V CDR1 and CDR2: SGHNT, YYREEE (reference sequence). CDR3 length: 14 amino acids. Written as DNA, the CDR3 is TGTGCCAGCAGCGGACCAGGGGCTGATGAAAAACTGTTTTTT. Encoded protein: CASSGPGADEKLFF.

V usage is TRBV27 and J usage is TRBJ2-1, with a tentative D call TRBD2 (5 bases). There are 17 residues in the CDR3. The germline gives CDR1 MNHEY, CDR2 SMNVEV (reference sequence). Trimming removed 5 bases at V and 3 bases at J, with 20 bases between. The CDR3 nucleotides read TGTGCCAGCAGTGCCCACCCCCTAGCCACGGACTACAATGAGCAGTTCTTC. Translated: CASSAHPLATDYNEQFF.

The chain joins TRBV7-2 to TRBJ2-7; no clear D. Germline CDR1 and CDR2: SGHTA and FQGNSA. V was shortened by 1 base and J by 0 bases, with 13 bases between the two germline ends. The CDR3 sequence is 16 residues long. The DNA of the CDR3 is TGTGCCAGCAGCTTAGGTGGCAGGCTGAGCTCCTACGAGCAGTACTTC. The encoded protein is CASSLGGRLSSYEQYF. The full variable domain, its missing parts supplied by reference TRBV7-2 and TRBJ2-7, is GAGVSQSPSNKVTEKGKDVELRCDPISGHTALYWYRQSLGQGLEFLIYFQGNSAPDKSGLPSDRFSAERTGGSVSTLTIQRTQQEDSAVYLCASSLGGRLSSYEQYFGPGTRLTVT.

The gene calls are TRBV27 and TRBJ1-2, with D perhaps TRBD1 (5 bases). Deletions cut 0 bases from V and 8 bases from J, with 13 bases between. CDR1 is MNHEY, CDR2 SMNVEV, per germline (reference sequence). The CDR3 loop spans 14 amino acids. DNA of the CDR3: TGTGCCAGCAGTTTATCGATCAGGGTGGAAGGCTACACCTTC. This translates into CASSLSIRVEGYTF.